The 14 T cell receptor beta chains in this list originate from one sample, sequenced in a study of regulatory T cells in long-lasting Graves disease. Arm-PCR with iRepertoire HTBI primers amplified the CDR3 regions for these TCR beta libraries. TCRdb reprocessed the multiplex PCR reads with MiXCR, giving one entry per CDR3 protein. The data contain a few hundred thousand distinct CDR3 sequences, around an eighth of them seen just once; the ten biggest clones take up roughly 10%. Time point in this sample: newly diagnosed GD, antithyroid drugs for less than 3 months. Scientists built the TCR library using RNA that was extracted from PBMCs. Another study also made use of these data, one on T cells in Graves' hyperthyroidism and ophthalmopathy.

The sequenced sample was peripheral blood mononuclear cells (PBMCs), obtained at new diagnosis, from a patient treated with antithyroid drugs. All receptors derive from a young man with Graves disease.

This rearrangement joins TRBV10-3 to TRBJ2-1; possible D gene TRBD2, 6 bases. The CDR3 is 13 residues long. Germline lookup yields CDR1 ENHRY and CDR2 SYGVKD. V was shortened by 6 bases and J by 7 bases, with 13 bases between the two germline ends. The CDR3 DNA reads as TGTGCCATCAGGGAGACTAGTTGGAATGAGCAGTTCTTC. Its translation is CAIRETSWNEQFF.

With respect to this clonotype: The junction shows a germline mismatch at one end, possibly a read error. V is TRBV20-1 and J is TRBJ2-4; 7 nucleotides align to TRBD2. The germline gives CDR1 DFQATT, CDR2 SNEGSKA (reference sequence). This CDR3 has 14 residues. The CDR3 DNA is TGCAGTGCTGGGGGGGGAATGGGCAAAGACATTCAGTACTTC. Encoded protein: CSAGGGMGKDIQYF.

Many counts were recorded for this clonotype. This sequence joins TRBV2 and TRBJ1-2; 7 bases align to TRBD1. CDR3 length: 12 residues. The V segment lost 11 bases and the J segment 3 bases; nucleotides outside the gene matches: 6. Per germline, CDR1 SNHLY and CDR2 FYNNEI. CDR3: CAGGQGDYGYTF. The DNA for the CDR3 is TGTGCCGGAGGCCAGGGGGACTATGGCTACACCTTC. The entire variable domain, with the rest obtained from reference TRBV2 and TRBJ1-2, is as follows: EPEVTQTPSHQVTQMGQEVILRCVPISNHLYFYWYRQILGQKVEFLVSFYNNEISEKSEIFDDQFSVERPDGSNFTLKIRSTKLEDSAMYFCAGGQGDYGYTFGSGTRLTVV.

The chain is built from TRBV12-5 and TRBJ2-3; D call uncertain. CDR1 and CDR2 from the germline V gene are LGHNT and FRNRAP. The germline V and J ends were trimmed by 5 bases and 6 bases, with 12 bases remaining between them. This CDR3 is built from 13 residues. Here the CDR3 DNA reads TGTGCTAGTGGTCTCTATCCCCGGGATACGCAGTATTTT. It translates to CASGLYPRDTQYF.

This clonotype occurred many times. The rearrangement links TRBV27 to TRBJ1-3; D remains ambiguous. The CDR3 runs to 15 residues. The V gene's germline CDR1 is MNHEY and CDR2 SMNVEV (reference sequence). Trimming pared 6 bases from V and 0 bases from J, leaving 12 bases between. The CDR3 nucleotides read TGTGCCAGCAGGCCCTGGGCCAGCTCTGGAAACACCATATATTTT. Amino acid sequence: CASRPWASSGNTIYF.

Ten or more counts support this clonotype. The chain uses TRBV7-3 and TRBJ2-3; 7 nucleotides agree with TRBD2. J was trimmed by 1 base and V by 8 bases; bases with no gene match: 3. The germline CDR1 and CDR2 sequences are SGHTA and FQGTGA. The CDR3 has 13 amino acids. The CDR3 DNA follows: TGTGCCAGCGCCGCGGGGGGCACAGATACGCAGTATTTT. Translated: CASAAGGTDTQYF.

This clonotype was found many times. The chain employs TRBV11-2 and TRBJ2-1; no definite D call. V was cut by 1 base and J by 4 bases, with 11 bases left in between. Per germline, CDR1 SGHAT and CDR2 FQNNGV. CDR3 length: 15 amino acids. CDR3 in amino acids: CASSLGTSLYNEQFF. The CDR3 DNA reads TGTGCCAGCAGCTTAGGGACCTCACTTTACAATGAGCAGTTCTTC.

This clonotype was observed many times. The V and J genes are TRBV3-1 and TRBJ1-2, with a weak D call TRBD1 (6 bases). V was clipped by 3 bases and J by 5 bases, with 13 bases between them. This CDR3 is built from 14 residues. The germline gives CDR1 LGHDT, CDR2 YNNKEL (reference sequence). In nucleotides, the CDR3 is TGTGCCAGCAGCCACAAAGGACAGTATTATGGCTACACCTTC. This encodes CASSHKGQYYGYTF.

This clonotype showed up many times. As DNA, the CDR3 is TGTGCCAGCGTCCGACCCCCCGACAGGGTAGACGAGACCCAGTACTTC. It yields the protein CASVRPPDRVDETQYF. The chain joins TRBV2 to TRBJ2-5, with TRBD1 matching over 7 bases. The CDR3 sequence is 16 residues long. Germline trimming cut 8 bases from V and 5 bases from J; bases unmatched to any gene: 17. Germline CDR1 reads SNHLY; CDR2 reads FYNNEI.

This clonotype turned up a few times. The V and J genes are TRBV2 and TRBJ2-7; D call uncertain. Trimming took 3 bases from V and 2 from J, leaving 11 bases between them. Germline values: CDR1 SNHLY, CDR2 FYNNEI. There are 14 residues in the CDR3. CDR3 nucleotide sequence: TGTGCCAGCAGTGACCCGAACAGAGCCTACGAGCAGTACTTC. Protein sequence: CASSDPNRAYEQYF. Looking up the rest from reference TRBV2 and TRBJ2-7 gives the full variable domain: EPEVTQTPSHQVTQMGQEVILRCVPISNHLYFYWYRQILGQKVEFLVSFYNNEISEKSEIFDDQFSVERPDGSNFTLKIRSTKLEDSAMYFCASSDPNRAYEQYFGPGTRLTVT.

This clonotype came up many times. This rearrangement joins TRBV5-1 to TRBJ1-1, with D uncertain. The CDR3 is 14 residues long. The V and J ends lost 5 bases and 1 base respectively, with 12 bases between them. CDR1 and CDR2 (germline): SGHRS, YFSETQ. CDR3 protein: CASSPNAANTEAFF. The CDR3 DNA is TGCGCCAGCAGTCCTAACGCAGCGAACACTGAAGCTTTCTTT.

In this sample, this clonotype turned up many times. This sequence joins TRBV2 and TRBJ1-5; D might be TRBD1 (5 bases). The CDR3 length is 14 residues. Germline lookup yields CDR1 SNHLY and CDR2 FYNNEI. Trimming took 4 bases from V and 10 from J, leaving 17 bases between them. The CDR3 nucleotides read TGTGCCAGCAGTGGCCGGGACCCCGATCGACCCCAGCATTTT. Protein: CASSGRDPDRPQHF.

The V gene is TRBV7-2, the J gene TRBJ2-1; D is possibly TRBD1 or TRBD2 (6 bases each). Germline lookup yields CDR1 SGHTA and CDR2 FQGNSA. V lost 5 bases to trimming and J lost 5 bases, with 28 bases between them. The CDR3 is 19 residues long. CDR3 sequence reads: CASSGRGKSSGVSHNEQFF. CDR3 nucleotide sequence: TGTGCCAGCAGCGGTAGGGGGAAGAGCTCGGGGGTATCCCACAATGAGCAGTTCTTC.

This clonotype has ten or more counts. CDR3 coding DNA: TGTGCCAGCAGCCTCAGGGAGGAGGGAGAGACCCAGTACTTC. It encodes CASSLREEGETQYF. The V gene is TRBV3-1, the J gene TRBJ2-5, with a tentative D call TRBD2 (6 bases). The CDR3 has 14 residues. Trimming took 4 bases from V and 4 from J, leaving 13 bases between them. CDR1 LGHDT and CDR2 YNNKEL come from the germline V gene (reference sequence).